The 11 T cell receptor beta chains below were found in one sample sequenced in a study of blood T cell repertoires in COVID-19. This table comes from immunoSEQ multiplex PCR, and its TCRdb copy is limited to in-frame clones, with some not included. The sample has fewer than 200,000 clones; roughly 89% are singletons. The sample taken for sequencing was peripheral blood. The origin of the receptors is a woman in her fifties or sixties with acute or convalescent COVID-19.

The chain recombines TRBV7-9 with TRBJ1-6, with 11 bases identical to TRBD1. Looked up from germline, CDR1 is SEHNR and CDR2 is FQNEAQ (reference sequence). The CDR3 totals 19 residues. V lost 4 bases and J lost 6; bases outside the gene matches: 14. The CDR3 region is CASSWTGGQAPSANSPLHF. The CDR3 nucleotides are TGTGCCAGCAGCTGGACAGGGGGCCAAGCCCCTTCAGCTAATTCACCCCTCCACTTT.

This clone came up a few times. The V gene is TRBV15, the J gene TRBJ1-1, with 8 positions matching TRBD1. CDR1 is LNHNV and CDR2 is YYDKDF in the germline V gene (reference sequence). J lost 1 base, V lost 0 bases, and 4 bases had no gene match. CDR3 length: 16 amino acids. CDR3 sequence reads: CATSRETGGRNTEAFF. CDR3 nucleotide sequence: TGTGCCACCAGCAGAGAAACAGGGGGAAGGAACACTGAAGCTTTCTTT.

V is TRBV10-3 and J is TRBJ1-2; 8 bases agree with TRBD1. CDR1 ENHRY and CDR2 SYGVKD come from the germline V gene. J gave up 3 bases and V 2 bases, and 2 bases lay outside the gene matches. The CDR3 totals 14 residues. The CDR3 sequence is CAISETGQDYGYTF. The CDR3 region has the DNA TGTGCCATCAGTGAGACGGGACAGGACTATGGCTACACCTTC.

This rearrangement joins TRBV19 to TRBJ2-1; 9 bases agree with TRBD2. Looked up from germline, CDR1 is LNHDA and CDR2 is SQIVND (reference sequence). Trimming cost V 5 bases and J 2 bases; bases outside gene matches: 13. There are 18 residues in the CDR3. This chain's CDR3 is CASSQNPAASGTYNEQFF. For the CDR3, the DNA is TGTGCCAGTAGTCAAAACCCGGCGGCTAGCGGGACCTACAATGAGCAGTTCTTC.

This chain links TRBV6-2 or TRBV6-3 with TRBJ1-5; D call uncertain. The CDR3 consists of 14 residues. From germline, CDR1 is MNHEY and CDR2 SVGEGT. The V gene lost 0 bases and the J gene lost 11 bases, with 14 bases spanning the gap. The chain's CDR3 is CASSYSPGQRTQHF. DNA of the CDR3: TGTGCCAGCAGTTACTCGCCCGGCCAGAGGACCCAGCATTTT.

This rearrangement joins TRBV23-1 to TRBJ2-5; TRBD2 aligns across 7 bases. TRBV23-1 is designated an ORF whose function remains uncertain. J lost 5 bases, V lost 6 bases, and 15 bases had no gene match. CDR3 length: 16 amino acids. CDR3 DNA sequence: TGCGCCAGCAGCGCCCGGGGTAGCGGGCATATCGAGACCCAGTACTTC. It specifies CASSARGSGHIETQYF.

The genes are TRBV5-1 and TRBJ2-6, with unresolved D. The CDR3 consists of 17 residues. Trimming took off 0 bases at V and 0 bases at J, with 10 bases between the two ends. Germline V CDR1 and CDR2: SGHRS, YFSETQ. The CDR3 loop is CASSLATVLSGANVLTF. The DNA for the CDR3 is TGCGCCAGCAGCTTGGCCACAGTCCTCTCTGGGGCCAACGTCCTGACTTTC.

CDR3 coding DNA: TGTGCCTGGAAGGGGGATTCCTTGTTAGAGCCCCAGCATTTT. Translating it yields CAWKGDSLLEPQHF. The genes are TRBV30 and TRBJ1-5; tentatively, D is TRBD1 (6 bases). Germline CDR1 reads GTSNPN; CDR2 reads SVGIG (reference sequence). V lost 4 bases and J lost 8, with 18 bases in between. The length of the CDR3 is 14 residues.

This clone has a single count. This sequence joins TRBV3-1 (or the pseudogene TRBV3-2) and TRBJ2-2; a weak D match, TRBD2 (7 bases). The CDR3 has 15 residues. V dropped 4 bases and J dropped 5 bases, with 14 bases sitting between them. Looked up from germline, CDR1 is LGHDT and CDR2 is YNNKEL (reference sequence). In nucleotides, the CDR3 is TGTGCCAGCAGCCGGGGAGGGGGGCGGACCGGGGAGCTGTTTTTT. This sequence encodes CASSRGGGRTGELFF.

The V and J genes are TRBV4-1 and TRBJ2-5; 8 bases align to TRBD1. CDR3 size: 14 residues. Per the germline V gene, CDR1 is MGHRA and CDR2 is YSYEKL. The J segment lost 3 bases and the V segment lost 3 bases, leaving 3 bases of the junction unmatched. Written as DNA, the CDR3 is TGCGCCAGCAGCCACGACAGGGGAAAAGAGACCCAGTACTTC. This translates into CASSHDRGKETQYF.

This clone was seen once. Here the CDR3 reads CSVVGQGREKLFF. The CDR3, as DNA: TGCAGCGTTGTAGGGCAGGGAAGAGAAAAACTGTTTTTT. The genes are TRBV29-1 and TRBJ1-4; D may be TRBD1 (5 bases). V was trimmed by 4 bases and J by 8 bases, leaving 14 bases between them. CDR3 length: 13 amino acids. Per the germline V gene, CDR1 is SQVTM and CDR2 is ANQGSEA. The full variable domain, completed using reference TRBV29-1 and TRBJ1-4, is SAVISQKPSRDICQRGTSLTIQCQVDSQVTMMFWYRQQPGQSLTLIATANQGSEATYESGFVIDKFPISRPNLTFSTLTVSNMSPEDSSIYLCSVVGQGREKLFFGSGTQLSVL.